This paragraph covers one TCR beta chain sequence. There are 13 residues in the CDR3. Trimming left V 1 base short and J 6 bases short, with 7 bases between. This specimen comes from a study of blood T cell repertoires in COVID-19. Produced via immunoSEQ multiplex PCR; TCRdb's table is partial and in-frame only. The profile shows about 200,000 clones, around 90% of them singletons. Sequences were obtained from peripheral blood. This clonotype originated in a man between 60 and 75 years old who had recovered from COVID-19. The gene calls are TRBV12-3 or TRBV12-4 and TRBJ2-1; D uncertain. The DNA of the CDR3 is TGTGCCAGCAGTTTAGACTATCGCAATGAGCAGTTCTTC. It translates to CASSLDYRNEQFF.